This T cell receptor (beta chain) was sequenced for a study of Graves' ophthalmopathy and Graves' hyperthyroidism. Findings and caveats of the study: Ophthalmopathy progression prediction by the model yielded a sensitivity of approximately 70% and a specificity of approximately 77%.

Beta-chain TCR CDR3 regions were amplified from RNA transcripts. The first round was an RT-PCR with HTBI primers, and the second round was a multiplex PCR. TCRdb reanalysed the multiplex PCR reads using MiXCR and keeps one entry per CDR3 protein. The sample records some 370,000 distinct CDR3 sequences, 17% being singletons. Germline V gives CDR1 SGHRS, CDR2 YFSETQ. CDR3 length equals 14 residues. Trimming pared 0 bases from V and 5 bases from J, leaving 11 bases between. This clonotype showed up just a few times. Its target is unknown. No ophthalmopathy within 18 months of follow-up signified stable hyperthyroidism. Exclusion criteria comprised other autoimmune diseases, uncontrolled infections, pregnancy or lactation in patients. PBMCs were obtained from roughly 9.7 ml of fresh peripheral blood.

The rearrangement uses TRBV5-1 and TRBJ2-5; no clear D gene. The sample was peripheral blood. The clonotype originates from an adult woman with stable Graves' hyperthyroidism. DNA of the CDR3: TGCGCCAGCAGCTTGGCCCTAGTGAGGGAGACCCAGTACTTC. This codes for CASSLALVRETQYF.